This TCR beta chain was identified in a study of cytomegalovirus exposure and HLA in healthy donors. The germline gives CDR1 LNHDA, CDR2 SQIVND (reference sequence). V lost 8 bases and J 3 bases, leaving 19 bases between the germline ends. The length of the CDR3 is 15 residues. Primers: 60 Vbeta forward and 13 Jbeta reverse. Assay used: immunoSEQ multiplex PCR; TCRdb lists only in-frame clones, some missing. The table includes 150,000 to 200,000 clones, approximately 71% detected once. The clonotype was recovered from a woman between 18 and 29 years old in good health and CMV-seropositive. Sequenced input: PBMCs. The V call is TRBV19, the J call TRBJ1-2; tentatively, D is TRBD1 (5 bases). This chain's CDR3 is CASVDAAGRYYGYTF. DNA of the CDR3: TGTGCCAGTGTGGATGCGGCAGGGCGGTACTATGGCTACACCTTC.